This TCR beta chain is drawn from a study of T cell clonality in common variable immunodeficiency. Trimming left V 0 bases short and J 8 bases short, with 14 bases between. The germline V gene encodes CDR1 LNHDA and CDR2 SQIVND (reference sequence). The CDR3 covers 15 residues. Sequencing input was equivalent genomic DNA from CVID and controls. The repertoire was sequenced with immunoSEQ multiplex PCR; TCRdb's copy has only in-frame clones and lacks some. The counts give some 19,000 clones, none of them seen only once; roughly a quarter is held by the top ten. Note on this clone: Antigen: not known. The read gets to within 3 residues of the CDR3 end, and the germline J gene fills in the rest.

Study outcomes and limitations: Fewer deletions and N-nucleotide insertions were reportedly seen in common variable immunodeficiency TCR beta sequences.

This TCR was sampled from a human donor with common variable immunodeficiency. The chain recombines TRBV19 with TRBJ2-1; D remains ambiguous. Input material: peripheral blood mononuclear cells. The CDR3 loop is CASSIDSALYYEQFF. CDR3 bases read: TGTGCCAGTAGTATAGACTCAGCGCTTTACTATGAG.